The present T cell receptor (beta chain) was sequenced within a study of blood T cell repertoires in COVID-19. Study-wide context: The samples span acute and convalescent COVID-19 from the United States, Italy and Spain.

This CDR3 contains 17 residues. The germline V gene has CDR1 SGHTA and CDR2 FQGNSA. V was pared by 1 base and J by 5 bases, with 17 bases between. Original handling: Scientists estimated how many nucleated cells there were by amplifying reference gene primers. Sequenced by immunoSEQ multiplex PCR; TCRdb stores in-frame clones only, minus some. Clone size and the V and J calls come from that table; the DNA yielded D and trimming. This table holds just under 350,000 clones, around 87% found once. V gene TRBV7-2 combines with J gene TRBJ1-4; D remains unclear. The clonotype was recovered from a woman aged 50 to 65 with COVID-19, enrolled during active disease. The specimen sequenced was peripheral blood. CDR3 DNA sequence: TGTGCCAGCAGCTTAGTGCGGGGAGGTCGAGTAAATGAAAAACTGTTTTTT. Translated, it gives CASSLVRGGRVNEKLFF.